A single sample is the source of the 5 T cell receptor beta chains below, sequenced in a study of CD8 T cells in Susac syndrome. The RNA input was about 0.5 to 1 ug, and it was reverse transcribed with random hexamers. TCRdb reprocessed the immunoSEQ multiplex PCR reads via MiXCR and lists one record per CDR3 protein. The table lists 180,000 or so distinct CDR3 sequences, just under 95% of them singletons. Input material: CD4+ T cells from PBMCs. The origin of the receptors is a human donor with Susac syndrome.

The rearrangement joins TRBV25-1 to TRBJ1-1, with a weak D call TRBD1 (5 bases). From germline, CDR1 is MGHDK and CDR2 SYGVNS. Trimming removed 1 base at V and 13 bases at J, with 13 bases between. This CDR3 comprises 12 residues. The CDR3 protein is CASSESVGGVFF. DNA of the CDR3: TGTGCCAGCAGTGAATCGGTCGGGGGGGTTTTCTTT.

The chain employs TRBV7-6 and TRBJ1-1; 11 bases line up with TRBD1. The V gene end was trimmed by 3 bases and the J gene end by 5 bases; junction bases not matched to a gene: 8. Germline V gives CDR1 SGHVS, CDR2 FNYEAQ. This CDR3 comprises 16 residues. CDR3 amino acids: CASSFNFGDRGTEAFF. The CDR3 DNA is TGTGCCAGCAGCTTTAATTTCGGGGACAGGGGGACTGAAGCTTTCTTT.

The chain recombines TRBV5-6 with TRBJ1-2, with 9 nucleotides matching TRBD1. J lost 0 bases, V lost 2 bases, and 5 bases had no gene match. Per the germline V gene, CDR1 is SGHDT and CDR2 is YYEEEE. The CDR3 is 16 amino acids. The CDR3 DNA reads TGTGCCAGCAGCTTTGGACAGGGGTGGACTAACTATGGCTACACCTTC. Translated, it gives CASSFGQGWTNYGYTF.

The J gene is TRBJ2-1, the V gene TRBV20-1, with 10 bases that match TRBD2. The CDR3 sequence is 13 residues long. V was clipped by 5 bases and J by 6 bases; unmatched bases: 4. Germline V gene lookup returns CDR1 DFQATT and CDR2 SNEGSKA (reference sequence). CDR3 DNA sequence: TGCAGTGCTGCCAGCGGGGGGGCCAATGAGCAGTTCTTC. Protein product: CSAASGGANEQFF.

The CDR3 here is CSVEDPAGSNYGYTF. CDR3 nucleotides: TGCAGCGTTGAAGATCCGGCAGGATCTAACTATGGCTACACCTTC. The gene calls are TRBV29-1 and TRBJ1-2; D unclear. The V end was cut by 0 bases, the J end by 0 bases, with 11 bases between. This CDR3 has 15 amino acids. The germline CDR1 and CDR2 sequences are SQVTM and ANQGSEA.